The 26 T cell receptor beta chains below come from one sample, sequenced in a study of molecular identifiers for immune sequencing clone quantification. TCRdb re-called the PCR reads through MiXCR, storing one row per CDR3 protein. The data hold 88,000 or so distinct CDR3 sequences, with approximately 22% observed a single time. The material sequenced was naive CD8+ T cells from blood, with Jurkat cell RNA spiked in. The subset denotes: FACS-sorted CD8+CD4-CCR7+CD45RA+ naive T cells. All receptors derive from a human donor in good health. Some libraries in this study had Jurkat cell RNA spiked in.

Many counts were recorded for this clonotype. V is TRBV6-2 or TRBV6-3 and J is TRBJ1-2, with TRBD1 as a possible D gene (6 bases). The CDR3 consists of 12 residues. Germline V gene data show CDR1 as MNHEY and CDR2 as SVGEGT. V lost 5 bases and J 14 bases, leaving 18 bases between the germline ends. The CDR3 DNA is TGTGCCAGCAGTCCTGGACAGTTGCCGTTTACCTTC. It codes for CASSPGQLPFTF.

A word on this clonotype: A much larger clone lies one base from this, so it may be a read error. The rearrangement joins TRBV7-2 to TRBJ1-4, with D possibly being TRBD1 (6 bases). Germline V gene lookup returns CDR1 SGHTA and CDR2 FQGNSA. CDR3 length equals 16 residues. CDR3 nucleotides: TGTGCCAGCAGCTCCTCACCAGGGGCAACTAATGAAAGACTGTTTTTT. Translated, it gives CASSSSPGATNERLFF.

The J gene is TRBJ2-7, the V gene TRBV4-1; D is undetermined. The V gene's germline CDR1 is MGHRA and CDR2 YSYEKL. CDR3 length: 14 amino acids. V lost 2 bases and J 2 bases, leaving 10 bases between the germline ends. In DNA form, the CDR3 reads TGCGCCAGCAGCCAAACGGGTCTTACCTACGAGCAGTACTTC. Protein product: CASSQTGLTYEQYF.

This clonotype was detected many times. The V call is TRBV6-6, the J call TRBJ1-1; D gene unclear. CDR3 length: 16 residues. The germline V gene encodes CDR1 MNHNY and CDR2 SVGAGI (reference sequence). V lost 7 bases and J 0 bases, leaving 18 bases between the germline ends. The CDR3 nucleotides read TGTGCCAGCAACTATAATTGGGATTTCATGAACACTGAAGCTTTCTTT. Its translation: CASNYNWDFMNTEAFF.

This clonotype was picked up one time. Its ends do not fully match the called genes, so a read error is possible. V gene TRBV6-5 combines with J gene TRBJ2-3; D is perhaps TRBD1 or TRBD2 (5 bases each). The CDR3 loop spans 16 amino acids. Germline V gene sequence: CDR1 MNHEY, CDR2 SVGAGI. CDR3 in DNA: TGTGCCAGCAGCTACTCCGGGGACCGTGACACGGATACGCAGTATTTT. Translating gives CASSYSGDRDTDTQYF.

This clonotype has only a few counts. The chain uses TRBV20-1 and TRBJ2-2; the match to TRBD2 covers 13 bases. The CDR3 totals 18 residues. Germline V gene lookup returns CDR1 DFQATT and CDR2 SNEGSKA (reference sequence). Trimming took 2 bases from V and 2 from J; bases not matched to a gene: 8. The CDR3 region is CSARPGTSGTINTGELFF. CDR3 DNA: TGCAGTGCTAGACCCGGGACTAGCGGGACAATTAACACCGGGGAGCTGTTTTTT.

The table lists this clonotype with many counts. The chain employs TRBV7-9 and TRBJ2-2; D may be TRBD1 (6 bases). The V end lost 3 bases, the J end lost 5 bases, and 13 bases lay between the germline ends. This CDR3 comprises 15 residues. Germline lookup yields CDR1 SEHNR and CDR2 FQNEAQ (reference sequence). The CDR3 DNA reads as TGTGCCAGCAGCTTCCCGGAACAGGGAACCGGGGAGCTGTTTTTT. Protein sequence: CASSFPEQGTGELFF. The variable domain in full, with the rest retrieved from reference TRBV7-9 and TRBJ2-2, is DTGVSQNPRHKITKRGQNVTFRCDPISEHNRLYWYRQTLGQGPEFLTYFQNEAQLEKSRLLSDRFSAERPKGSFSTLEIQRTEQGDSAMYLCASSFPEQGTGELFFGEGSRLTVL.

Note on this clonotype: Possible read error: a much larger clone is one base away. The chain joins TRBV29-1 to TRBJ2-1, with TRBD2 matching over 12 bases. Germline V gene data show CDR1 as SQVTM and CDR2 as ANQGSEA. The ends lost 7 bases at V and 6 bases at J; junction bases unmatched: 10. There are 15 residues in the CDR3. The CDR3 DNA sequence: TGCAGCGCCATGACTAGCGGGGGTATCGCCAATGAGCAGTTCTTC. This codes for CSAMTSGGIANEQFF.

A note on this clonotype: It may be a read error: a sequence one base away is much more abundant. In this CDR3 the conserved last residue, phenylalanine or tryptophan, is missing, so a read error is likely. The genes are TRBV4-3 and TRBJ1-1; weak D call: TRBD1 (5 bases). The germline gives CDR1 LGHNA, CDR2 YSLEER. The CDR3 loop spans 15 amino acids. The V gene lost 1 base and the J gene lost 1 base, with 10 bases spanning the gap. The CDR3 nucleotides are TGCGCCAGCAGCCAAGGCACGGGACCGAACACTGAAGCTTTCCTT. As protein: CASSQGTGPNTEAFL.

This clonotype was seen repeatedly, ten times or more. The rearrangement joins TRBV4-2 to TRBJ2-3; 8 positions match TRBD2. The CDR3 is made up of 16 amino acids. V shed 9 bases and J 0 bases; nucleotides not matched to a gene: 11. CDR1 is LGHNA, CDR2 YNFKEQ, per germline. The CDR3 DNA follows: TGTGCCAGTCAGGAGGTAGCGGGGTCTAGCACAGATACGCAGTATTTT. Encoded protein: CASQEVAGSSTDTQYF.

There are a few counts of this clonotype. The chain recombines TRBV7-6 with TRBJ2-7, with 12 bases identical to TRBD1. Losses at the gene ends were 4 bases for V and 0 bases for J; bases not matched to a gene: 4. The CDR3 covers 16 residues. Looked up from germline, CDR1 is SGHVS and CDR2 is FNYEAQ. The CDR3 region is CASSSGQGASSYEQYF. Here the CDR3 DNA reads TGTGCCAGCAGCTCGGGACAGGGGGCCTCCTCCTACGAGCAGTACTTC.

A note on this clonotype: Just one base apart from a much larger clone, this may be a read error. In this CDR3 the conserved last residue, phenylalanine or tryptophan, is missing, so a read error is likely. The rearrangement uses TRBV9 and TRBJ2-7, with 7 bases identical to TRBD1. CDR1 and CDR2 (germline): SGDLS, YYNGEE. The CDR3 is made up of 14 amino acids. V lost 3 bases and J lost 3; bases outside the gene matches: 6. The CDR3: CASSERTGFYEQYL. CDR3 nucleotide sequence: TGTGCCAGCAGCGAACGGACAGGATTCTACGAGCAGTACCTC.

The chain combines TRBV27 with TRBJ2-7; D is unclear. The germline CDR1 and CDR2 sequences are MNHEY and SMNVEV (reference sequence). There are 14 residues in the CDR3. Trimming stripped 5 bases from V and 0 bases from J, with 11 bases between. CDR3 bases: TGTGCCAGCAGTCTGGTTGCGGACTCCTACGAGCAGTACTTC. It is translated as CASSLVADSYEQYF.

The table lists this clonotype with a few counts. The V gene is TRBV7-9, the J gene TRBJ2-3; weak D call: TRBD1 (5 bases). V was cut by 5 bases and J by 4 bases, with 10 bases left in between. The germline V gene has CDR1 SEHNR and CDR2 FQNEAQ (reference sequence). This CDR3 has 13 residues. CDR3 bases: TGTGCCAGCAGCCCCCAAGGGGCAGATACGCAGTATTTT. Its translation: CASSPQGADTQYF.

About this clonotype: Its ends do not fully match the called genes, so a read error is possible. The chain uses TRBV29-1 and TRBJ2-1, with 13 positions matching TRBD2. The CDR3 covers 13 residues. Germline-derived CDR1 and CDR2 are SQVTM and ANQGSEA. CDR3 region: CSAEGTSGNEQLF. The CDR3, as DNA: TGCAGCGCAGAAGGGACTAGCGGGAATGAGCAGCTCTTC.

This rearrangement joins TRBV7-9 to TRBJ2-3, with D unclear. V was cut by 5 bases and J by 5 bases, with 26 bases left in between. Looked up from germline, CDR1 is SEHNR and CDR2 is FQNEAQ (reference sequence). The CDR3 consists of 18 residues. The CDR3 spells CASSPISPGLLKRDTQYF. CDR3 nucleotides: TGTGCCAGCAGCCCCATCAGCCCAGGCTTGCTAAAGCGAGATACGCAGTATTTT.

Turning to this clonotype: With a much larger clone just one base away, this may be a read error. The V gene is TRBV6-5, the J gene TRBJ2-6; D is uncertain. The germline gives CDR1 MNHEY, CDR2 SVGAGI. The CDR3 spans 14 residues. CDR3 sequence (DNA): TGTGCCAGCAGTCAGAACTCTGGGGACAACGTCCTGACTTTC. Amino acid sequence: CASSQNSGDNVLTF.

In its sample, this clonotype was seen many times. This chain links TRBV6-5 with TRBJ2-7; possible D gene TRBD2, 5 bases. Germline lookup yields CDR1 MNHEY and CDR2 SVGAGI. Trimming stripped 8 bases from V and 4 bases from J, with 21 bases between. This CDR3 contains 15 residues. The CDR3 protein is CASRKETNREYEQYF. CDR3 DNA: TGTGCCAGCCGAAAGGAGACTAATAGGGAATACGAGCAGTACTTC.

This clonotype has ten or more counts. The chain carries TRBV6-2 or TRBV6-3 and TRBJ1-1; D uncertain. V gave up 4 bases and J gave up 1 base, with 7 bases separating them. Germline V gives CDR1 MNHEY, CDR2 SVGEGT. This CDR3 is 13 amino acids long. Here the CDR3 DNA reads TGTGCCAGCAGTTCGAGGGAGAACACTGAAGCTTTCTTT. This codes for CASSSRENTEAFF.

This clonotype appeared many times. The chain is built from TRBV7-9 and TRBJ1-1, with 8 bases matching TRBD1. The CDR3 consists of 15 residues. Germline V gives CDR1 SEHNR, CDR2 FQNEAQ (reference sequence). After removal of 5 bases from V and 1 base from J, the junction contained 6 bases not matched to a gene. CDR3 nucleotide sequence: TGTGCCAGCAGCCCTCCGGACAGGGCGAACACTGAAGCTTTCTTT. Translating it yields CASSPPDRANTEAFF.

Worth noting for this clonotype: A read error may be the cause here, since a much bigger clone is one base away. The chain carries TRBV28 and TRBJ1-5; 10 nucleotides agree with TRBD1. The trim removed 6 bases at V and 6 bases at J, leaving 17 bases unmatched. The CDR3 is made up of 18 amino acids. Germline V CDR1 and CDR2: MDHEN, SYDVKM. The CDR3 protein is CASRSVVSGTGVSQPQHF. The CDR3 nucleotides are TGTGCCAGCAGGAGCGTCGTCTCTGGGACAGGGGTTAGTCAGCCCCAGCATTTT.

This clonotype was seen a few times. The DNA of the CDR3 is TGTGCCAGCAGCCACCGGACAGGGAACTATGGCTACACCTTC. As protein: CASSHRTGNYGYTF. This chain connects TRBV14 to TRBJ1-2; 8 bases line up with TRBD1. J gave up 2 bases and V 3 bases, and 2 bases lay outside the gene matches. Per germline, CDR1 SGHDN and CDR2 FVKESK. The CDR3 runs to 14 residues.

This clonotype has just one count. One end of the junction fails to match germline, which may point to a read error. The chain combines TRBV24-1 with TRBJ2-2; D is perhaps TRBD1 (6 bases). From germline, CDR1 is KGHDR and CDR2 SFDVKD. The CDR3 covers 19 residues. The CDR3 here is CATSDTRLPKTRDTGKLFF. Here the CDR3 DNA reads TGTGCCACCAGTGATACCAGACTTCCCAAGACTCGGGACACCGGGAAGCTGTTTTTT.

In its sample, this clonotype was seen a few times. The chain carries TRBV12-3 or TRBV12-4 and TRBJ2-2; a possible D gene is TRBD1 (5 bases). The V end lost 3 bases, the J end lost 6 bases, and 14 bases lay between the germline ends. This CDR3 region has 15 residues. DNA of the CDR3: TGTGCCAGCAGTTTGGCTCAGGGTGCGGCCGGGGAGCTGTTTTTT. It encodes CASSLAQGAAGELFF.

The table lists this clonotype with many counts. This chain links TRBV7-9 with TRBJ2-6; D perhaps matches TRBD1 (6 bases). Trimming cost V 5 bases and J 0 bases, with 11 bases left between them. This CDR3 spans 16 amino acids. Germline lookup yields CDR1 SEHNR and CDR2 FQNEAQ (reference sequence). CDR3 region: CASSLGQISGANVLTF. CDR3 coding DNA: TGTGCCAGCAGCCTAGGACAGATCTCTGGGGCCAACGTCCTGACTTTC.

This clonotype was found many times. The CDR3 here is CASSYSEEQYF. In DNA form, the CDR3 reads TGTGCCAGCAGTTACTCCGAGGAGCAGTACTTC. The chain carries TRBV6-6 and TRBJ2-7, with unresolved D. The V end was cut by 0 bases, the J end by 7 bases, with 4 bases between. CDR1 and CDR2 from the germline V gene are MNHNY and SVGAGI (reference sequence). CDR3 length: 11 amino acids.